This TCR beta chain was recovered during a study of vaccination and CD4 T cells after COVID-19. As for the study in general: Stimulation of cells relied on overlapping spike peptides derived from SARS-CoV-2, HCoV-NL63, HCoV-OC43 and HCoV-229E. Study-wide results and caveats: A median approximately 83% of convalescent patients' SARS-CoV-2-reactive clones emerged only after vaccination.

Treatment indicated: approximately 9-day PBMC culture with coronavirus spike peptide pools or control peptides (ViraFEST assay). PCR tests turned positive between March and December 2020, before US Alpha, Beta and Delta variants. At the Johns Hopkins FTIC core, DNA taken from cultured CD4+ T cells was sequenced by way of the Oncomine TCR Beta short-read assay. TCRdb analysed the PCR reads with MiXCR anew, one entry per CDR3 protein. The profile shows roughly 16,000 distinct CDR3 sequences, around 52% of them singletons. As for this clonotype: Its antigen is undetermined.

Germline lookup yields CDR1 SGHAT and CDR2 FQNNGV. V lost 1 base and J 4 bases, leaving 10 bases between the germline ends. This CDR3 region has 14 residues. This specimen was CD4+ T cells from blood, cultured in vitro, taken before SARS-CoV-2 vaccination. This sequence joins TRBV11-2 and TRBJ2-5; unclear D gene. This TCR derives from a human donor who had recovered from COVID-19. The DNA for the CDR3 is TGTGCCAGCAGCTTAGGTTGGAGTTTAGAGACCCAGTACTTC. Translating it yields CASSLGWSLETQYF.